The next 26 T cell receptor beta chains were all read from a single sample in a study of cytomegalovirus exposure and HLA in healthy donors. The PCR ran on 60 Vbeta and 13 Jbeta primers. Assay: immunoSEQ multiplex PCR; the TCRdb copy retains only in-frame clones and omits some. The sample has 150,000 to 200,000 clones, about 63% seen once. The sample comprised PBMCs. The source is a woman in her thirties or forties in good health and CMV-seropositive.

The rearrangement joins TRBV6-5 to TRBJ2-7; tentatively, D is TRBD1 (6 bases). Trimming shortened V by 4 bases and J by 0 bases, and 13 bases separated the two germline ends. The length of the CDR3 is 15 residues. CDR1 and CDR2 (germline): MNHEY, SVGAGI. Written as DNA, the CDR3 is TGTGCCAGCAGTTTACAGGGACAAAGCTCCTACGAGCAGTACTTC. Its translation is CASSLQGQSSYEQYF.

This chain uses TRBV7-2 with TRBJ1-3; unclear D gene. CDR1 SGHTA and CDR2 FQGNSA come from the germline V gene. This CDR3 comprises 13 residues. Trimming removed 6 bases from V and 6 bases from J, with 12 bases in between. CDR3 in DNA: TGTGCCAGCAGACCAGGAAACCAAAACACCATATATTTT. The encoded protein is CASRPGNQNTIYF.

This chain uses TRBV5-8 with TRBJ2-1; 10 nucleotides agree with TRBD1. Germline V gene data show CDR1 as SGHTS and CDR2 as YDEGEE. Trimming removed 8 bases from V and 2 bases from J; junction bases left unmatched: 10. This CDR3 region has 16 residues. CDR3 amino acids: CASHPGQGIPYNEQFF. CDR3 sequence (DNA): TGTGCCAGTCACCCGGGACAGGGGATCCCCTACAATGAGCAGTTCTTC.

The rearrangement uses TRBV25-1 and TRBJ1-5; D is possibly TRBD1 (5 bases). From germline, CDR1 is MGHDK and CDR2 SYGVNS. V lost 2 bases and J 4 bases, leaving 15 bases between the germline ends. The CDR3 is 16 residues long. The CDR3: CASSEDVTGPNQPQHF. In nucleotides, the CDR3 is TGTGCCAGCAGTGAAGACGTCACAGGCCCGAATCAGCCCCAGCATTTT.

V is TRBV2 and J is TRBJ2-4; maybe TRBD1 (6 bases). This CDR3 contains 12 residues. From germline, CDR1 is SNHLY and CDR2 FYNNEI. V lost 6 bases, J lost 8 bases, and 11 bases lay in between. In DNA form, the CDR3 reads TGTGCCAGCAGACAGGGTACCGACATTCAGTACTTC. Translation: CASRQGTDIQYF.

The chain joins TRBV28 to TRBJ2-7; TRBD2 agrees at 10 bases. This CDR3 region has 15 residues. With V trimmed by 4 bases and J by 7 bases, 10 bases remained unmatched. The germline gives CDR1 MDHEN, CDR2 SYDVKM. CDR3 bases: TGTGCCAGCAGTTCTGGTGCTAGCGGGAGTCAAGAGCAGTACTTC. Translated, it gives CASSSGASGSQEQYF.

J is TRBJ1-2 and V is TRBV7-9; the D gene is possibly TRBD1 (6 bases). Trimming removed 5 bases from V and 2 bases from J, with 9 bases in between. CDR1 and CDR2 from the germline V gene are SEHNR and FQNEAQ (reference sequence). The CDR3 sequence is 13 residues long. CDR3 region: CASSPDRNYGYTF. The CDR3 DNA is TGTGCCAGCAGCCCCGACAGGAACTATGGCTACACCTTC.

The chain combines TRBV18 with TRBJ1-1, with TRBD1 matching 9 bases. Germline values: CDR1 KGHSH, CDR2 LQKENI. The CDR3 runs to 15 residues. The V and J ends lost 2 bases and 0 bases, in that order; junction bases with no gene match: 1. For the CDR3, the DNA is TGTGCCAGCTCACCAGGGACAGGGATGAACACTGAAGCTTTCTTT. It codes for CASSPGTGMNTEAFF.

The chain employs TRBV19 and TRBJ2-7, with D perhaps matching TRBD2 (6 bases). This CDR3 region has 15 residues. Germline V CDR1 and CDR2: LNHDA, SQIVND (reference sequence). Trimming took 6 bases from V and 6 from J, leaving 21 bases between them. The CDR3 sequence: CASSREILTRSEQYF. The CDR3 DNA reads TGTGCCAGTAGCAGAGAGATATTGACTAGGAGCGAGCAGTACTTC.

Worth noting for this clone: Other DNA sequences in this specimen translate into the identical CDR3. The chain joins TRBV6-5 to TRBJ2-2, with D hard to call. Per germline, CDR1 MNHEY and CDR2 SVGAGI. This CDR3 is built from 14 residues. The V gene lost 2 bases and the J gene lost 1 base, with 5 bases spanning the gap. In nucleotides, the CDR3 is TGTGCCAGCAGTTACGGGCGGAACACCGGGGAGCTGTTTTTT. This translates into CASSYGRNTGELFF.

The chain has TRBV18 and TRBJ2-5, with 8 bases lining up with TRBD1. TRBJ2-7 matches the DNA end more closely, so the J call is doubtful. The CDR3 runs to 18 residues. The V gene's germline CDR1 is KGHSH and CDR2 LQKENI. The CDR3 DNA reads TGTGCCAGCGGGTTGGGGAGGACAGGGACTCTCCCCGACTACGAGCAGTACTTC. Its protein is CASGLGRTGTLPDYEQYF.

This clone was picked up one time. The V gene is TRBV5-6, the J gene TRBJ2-7; tentatively, D is TRBD1 or TRBD2 (5 bases each). Looked up from germline, CDR1 is SGHDT and CDR2 is YYEEEE. The CDR3 has 15 amino acids. V was cut by 4 bases and J by 3 bases, with 17 bases left in between. CDR3 region: CASSLGPGIGYEQYF. CDR3 nucleotides: TGTGCCAGCAGCCTGGGGCCGGGAATAGGCTACGAGCAGTACTTC.

The chain carries TRBV19 and TRBJ2-1; weak D call: TRBD1 (5 bases). This CDR3 region has 18 residues. The V end was cut by 4 bases, the J end by 0 bases, with 19 bases between. In germline, CDR1 is LNHDA, CDR2 SQIVND (reference sequence). CDR3 amino acids: CASSTPDRRLISYNEQFF. The CDR3 region has the DNA TGTGCCAGTAGTACACCCGACAGAAGACTTATCTCCTACAATGAGCAGTTCTTC.

The chain couples TRBV5-4 to TRBJ2-5; tentative D call: TRBD1 (6 bases). Trimming shortened V by 8 bases and J by 2 bases, and 16 bases separated the two germline ends. CDR1 is SGHNT, CDR2 YYREEE, per germline (reference sequence). The CDR3 consists of 14 residues. CDR3 bases: TGTGCCAGTACCACCCCGGGACAACAAGAGACCCAGTACTTC. This codes for CASTTPGQQETQYF.

With respect to this clone: Other DNA sequences from this sample encode an identical CDR3 as well. The rearrangement links TRBV7-2 to TRBJ2-5, with D hard to call. V gave up 1 base and J gave up 2 bases, with 5 bases separating them. CDR3 length: 13 residues. Per germline, CDR1 SGHTA and CDR2 FQGNSA. CDR3 sequence reads: CASSLVQQETQYF. The DNA of the CDR3 is TGTGCCAGCAGCTTAGTACAGCAAGAGACCCAGTACTTC.

This chain joins TRBV2 and TRBJ2-1, with D possibly matching TRBD2 (5 bases). V was pared by 10 bases and J by 5 bases, with 15 bases between. Germline V lookup: CDR1 SNHLY, CDR2 FYNNEI. This CDR3 is built from 13 residues. The CDR3 DNA is TGTGCCACGAAAATGGGGAGTAACAATGAGCAGTTCTTC. Protein sequence: CATKMGSNNEQFF.

The CDR3 loop reads CASSSRTGTGELFF. CDR3 DNA: TGCGCCAGCAGCTCCCGGACGGGAACCGGGGAGCTGTTTTTT. The chain links TRBV5-1 to TRBJ2-2, with D perhaps matching TRBD2 (5 bases). Germline V gene lookup returns CDR1 SGHRS and CDR2 YFSETQ. V lost 3 bases, J lost 5 bases, and 11 bases lay in between. The CDR3 has 14 residues.

The chain employs TRBV6-5 and TRBJ1-5; 8 positions agree with TRBD1. CDR1 and CDR2 (germline): MNHEY, SVGAGI. This CDR3 region has 14 residues. V was pared by 2 bases and J by 4 bases, with 1 base of the junction left unmatched. CDR3 residues: CASSYDRGNQPQHF. The DNA of the CDR3 is TGTGCCAGCAGTTACGACAGGGGAAATCAGCCCCAGCATTTT.

The chain joins TRBV2 to TRBJ1-1; tentative D call: TRBD1 (6 bases). There are 14 residues in the CDR3. Germline CDR1 reads SNHLY; CDR2 reads FYNNEI. The ends were cut back, 7 bases at V and 0 bases at J, with 12 bases in the middle. In DNA form, the CDR3 reads TGTGCCAGCATGGGGGACACCCTGAACACTGAAGCTTTCTTT. Its translation: CASMGDTLNTEAFF.

The J gene is TRBJ2-5, the V gene TRBV5-4; 14 positions match TRBD2. Germline V CDR1 and CDR2: SGHNT, YYREEE (reference sequence). The CDR3 covers 19 residues. V lost 4 bases to trimming and J lost 2 bases; unmatched junction nucleotides: 13. The CDR3 DNA sequence: TGTGCCAGCAGCCCCGGGGGCGGATGGACTAGCGGGAGGCAAGAGACCCAGTACTTC. Translation gives CASSPGGGWTSGRQETQYF.

The genes are TRBV11-2 and TRBJ1-1; D unclear. The CDR3 sequence is 13 residues long. Trimming pared 2 bases from V and 6 bases from J, leaving 10 bases between. Germline V gene lookup returns CDR1 SGHAT and CDR2 FQNNGV. CDR3 bases: TGTGCCAGCAGCTTAAGTCTGGAGCCTGAAGCTTTCTTT. Translating it yields CASSLSLEPEAFF.

The chain has TRBV28 and TRBJ1-6, with D maybe TRBD1 (6 bases). The CDR3 consists of 14 residues. Looked up from germline, CDR1 is MDHEN and CDR2 is SYDVKM. The V and J ends lost 2 bases and 7 bases respectively, with 9 bases between them. The CDR3 protein is CASSLRTENSPLHF. The CDR3 nucleotides read TGTGCCAGCAGTTTACGGACAGAGAATTCACCCCTCCACTTT.

The rearrangement uses TRBV10-3 and TRBJ1-4; maybe TRBD1 (6 bases). Germline assignment: CDR1 ENHRY and CDR2 SYGVKD. V was cut by 4 bases and J by 5 bases, with 11 bases left in between. The CDR3 extends over 14 amino acids. The CDR3 spells CAISGSTGNEKLFF. CDR3 in DNA: TGTGCCATCAGTGGATCAACAGGGAATGAAAAACTGTTTTTT.

V is TRBV9 and J is TRBJ2-3; no firm D call. V was clipped by 0 bases and J by 2 bases, with 10 bases between them. The CDR3 is 15 residues long. CDR1 SGDLS and CDR2 YYNGEE come from the germline V gene. The CDR3 region has the DNA TGTGCCAGCAGCGTAGATCCAGATAACACAGATACGCAGTATTTT. Translated: CASSVDPDNTDTQYF.

V and J are TRBV5-4 and TRBJ2-3; no firm D call. Trimming pared 0 bases from V and 0 bases from J, leaving 11 bases between. Germline V lookup: CDR1 SGHNT, CDR2 YYREEE (reference sequence). The CDR3 sequence is 16 residues long. CDR3 in amino acids: CASSLALSSSTDTQYF. In DNA, the CDR3 is TGTGCCAGCAGCTTGGCGCTTAGCAGTAGCACAGATACGCAGTATTTT. Full variable domain (outside the CDR3, taken from reference TRBV5-4 and TRBJ2-3): ETGVTQSPTHLIKTRGQQVTLRCSSQSGHNTVSWYQQALGQGPQFIFQYYREEENGRGNFPPRFSGLQFPNYSSELNVNALELDDSALYLCASSLALSSSTDTQYFGPGTRLTVL.

This chain links TRBV2 with TRBJ2-3; weak D call: TRBD1 (5 bases). This CDR3 has 16 amino acids. V was trimmed by 3 bases and J by 2 bases, leaving 15 bases between them. CDR1 and CDR2 from the germline V gene are SNHLY and FYNNEI. The CDR3 bases are TGTGCCAGCAGTGATCGGTCGTTCAGGGCCACAGATACGCAGTATTTT. It codes for CASSDRSFRATDTQYF.